This T cell receptor beta chain was recovered during a study of T cell changes during pregnancy in multiple sclerosis. Germline CDR1 is LNHDA and CDR2 is SQIVND (reference sequence). The V gene lost 4 bases and the J gene lost 1 base, with 5 bases spanning the gap. This CDR3 has 12 amino acids. Repertoires were generated with immunoSEQ multiplex PCR, while TCRdb's copy carries only in-frame clones and drops some. The repertoire holds about 61,000 clones, with 85% to 90% as singletons. The sequenced sample was peripheral blood, obtained in the first trimester of pregnancy. The TCR was taken from a female donor in good health, enrolled as a control in a pregnancy study. The V call is TRBV19, the J call TRBJ2-7; D unresolved. CDR3 DNA: TGTGCCAGTAGTACTAGGTCCTACGAGCAGTACTTC. It codes for CASSTRSYEQYF.